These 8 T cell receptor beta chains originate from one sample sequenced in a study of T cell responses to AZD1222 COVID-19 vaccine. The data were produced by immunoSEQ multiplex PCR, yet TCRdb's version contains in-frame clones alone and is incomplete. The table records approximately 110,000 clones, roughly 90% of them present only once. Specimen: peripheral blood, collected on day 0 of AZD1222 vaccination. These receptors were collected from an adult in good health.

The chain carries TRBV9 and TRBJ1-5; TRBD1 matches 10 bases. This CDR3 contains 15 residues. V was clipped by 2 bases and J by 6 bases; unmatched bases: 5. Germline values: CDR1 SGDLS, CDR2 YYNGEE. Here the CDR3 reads CASSVGTGVRQPQHF. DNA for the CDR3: TGTGCCAGCAGCGTCGGGACAGGGGTTCGTCAGCCCCAGCATTTT.

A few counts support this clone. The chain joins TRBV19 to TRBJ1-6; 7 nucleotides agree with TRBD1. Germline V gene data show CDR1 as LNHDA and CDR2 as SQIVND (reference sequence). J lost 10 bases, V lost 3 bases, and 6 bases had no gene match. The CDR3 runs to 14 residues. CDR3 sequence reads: CASSIPGQLSPLHF. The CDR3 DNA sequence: TGTGCCAGTAGTATCCCGGGACAGCTATCACCCCTCCACTTT.

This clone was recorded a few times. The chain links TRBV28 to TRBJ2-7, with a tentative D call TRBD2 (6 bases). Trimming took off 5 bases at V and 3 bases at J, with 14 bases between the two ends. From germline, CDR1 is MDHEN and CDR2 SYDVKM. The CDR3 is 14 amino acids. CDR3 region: CASSGLRDLYEQYF. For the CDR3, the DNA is TGTGCCAGCAGTGGCCTGCGGGACCTCTACGAGCAGTACTTC.

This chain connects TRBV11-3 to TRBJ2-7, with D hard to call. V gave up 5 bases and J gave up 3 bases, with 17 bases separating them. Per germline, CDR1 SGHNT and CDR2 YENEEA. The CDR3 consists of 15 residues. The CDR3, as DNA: TGTGCCAGCAGCAACTCAGGTTCCTTCAACTACGAGCAGTACTTC. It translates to CASSNSGSFNYEQYF.

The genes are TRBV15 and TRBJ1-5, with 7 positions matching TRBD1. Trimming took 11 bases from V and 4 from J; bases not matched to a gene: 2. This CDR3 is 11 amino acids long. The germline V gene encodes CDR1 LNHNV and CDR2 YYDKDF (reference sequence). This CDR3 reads CASGQNQPQHF. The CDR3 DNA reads TGTGCCTCGGGACAGAATCAGCCCCAGCATTTT.

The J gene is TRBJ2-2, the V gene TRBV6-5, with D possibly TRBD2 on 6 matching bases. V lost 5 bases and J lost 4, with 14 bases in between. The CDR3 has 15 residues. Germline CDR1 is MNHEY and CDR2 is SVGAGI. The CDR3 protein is CASSNYMRGTGELFF. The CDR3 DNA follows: TGTGCCAGCAGTAACTATATGCGGGGCACCGGGGAGCTGTTTTTT.

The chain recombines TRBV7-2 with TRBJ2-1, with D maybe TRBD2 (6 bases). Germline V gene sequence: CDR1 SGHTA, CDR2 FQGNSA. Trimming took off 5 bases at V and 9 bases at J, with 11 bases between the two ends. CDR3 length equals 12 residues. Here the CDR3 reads CASSPGGTEQFF. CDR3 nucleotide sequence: TGTGCCAGCAGCCCCGGAGGGACTGAGCAGTTCTTC.

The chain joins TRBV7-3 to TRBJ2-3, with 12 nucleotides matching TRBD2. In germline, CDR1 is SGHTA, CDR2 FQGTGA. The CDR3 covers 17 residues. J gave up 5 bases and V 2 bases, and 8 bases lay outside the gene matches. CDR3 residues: CASSLGPTSGGRDTQYF. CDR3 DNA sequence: TGTGCCAGCAGCTTAGGGCCCACTAGCGGGGGGAGAGATACGCAGTATTTT.